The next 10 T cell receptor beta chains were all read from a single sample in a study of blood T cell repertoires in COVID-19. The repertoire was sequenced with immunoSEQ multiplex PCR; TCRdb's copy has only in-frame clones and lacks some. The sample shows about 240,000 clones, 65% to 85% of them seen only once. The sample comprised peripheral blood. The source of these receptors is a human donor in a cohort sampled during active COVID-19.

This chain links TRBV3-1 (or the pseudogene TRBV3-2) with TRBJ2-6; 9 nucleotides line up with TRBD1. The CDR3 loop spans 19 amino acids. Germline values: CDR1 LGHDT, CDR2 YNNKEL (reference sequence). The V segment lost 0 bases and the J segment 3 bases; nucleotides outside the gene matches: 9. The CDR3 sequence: CASSQDGRTGVFGANVLTF. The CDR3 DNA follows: TGTGCCAGCAGCCAAGATGGCCGGACAGGGGTCTTTGGGGCCAACGTCCTGACTTTC.

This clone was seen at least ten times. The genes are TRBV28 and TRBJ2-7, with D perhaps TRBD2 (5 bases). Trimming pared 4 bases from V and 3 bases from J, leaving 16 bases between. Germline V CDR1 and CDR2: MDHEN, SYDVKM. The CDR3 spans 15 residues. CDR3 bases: TGTGCCAGCAGTTCTCGCCGGGGTAGGATCTACGAGCAGTACTTC. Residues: CASSSRRGRIYEQYF. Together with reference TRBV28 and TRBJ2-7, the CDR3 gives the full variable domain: DVKVTQSSRYLVKRTGEKVFLECVQDMDHENMFWYRQDPGLGLRLIYFSYDVKMKEKGDIPEGYSVSREKKERFSLILESASTNQTSMYLCASSSRRGRIYEQYFGPGTRLTVT.

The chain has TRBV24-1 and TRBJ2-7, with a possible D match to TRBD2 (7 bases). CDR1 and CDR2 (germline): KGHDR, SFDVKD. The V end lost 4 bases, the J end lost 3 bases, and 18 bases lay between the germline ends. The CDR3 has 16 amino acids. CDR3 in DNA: TGTGCCACCAGTGACCGAAGGGGGGGCGGCCTCTACGAGCAGTACTTC. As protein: CATSDRRGGGLYEQYF.

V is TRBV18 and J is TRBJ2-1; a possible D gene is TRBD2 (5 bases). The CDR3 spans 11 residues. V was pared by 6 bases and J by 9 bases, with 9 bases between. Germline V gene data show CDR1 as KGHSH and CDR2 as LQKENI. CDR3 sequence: CASSREGEQFF. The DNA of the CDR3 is TGTGCCAGCTCCCGTGAGGGTGAGCAGTTCTTC.

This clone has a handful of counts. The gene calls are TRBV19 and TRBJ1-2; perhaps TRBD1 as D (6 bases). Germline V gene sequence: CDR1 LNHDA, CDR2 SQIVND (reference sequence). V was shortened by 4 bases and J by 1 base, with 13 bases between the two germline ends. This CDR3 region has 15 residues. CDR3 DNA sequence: TGTGCCAGTAGTACCGCCCTACAGGGTAACTATGGCTACACCTTC. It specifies CASSTALQGNYGYTF.

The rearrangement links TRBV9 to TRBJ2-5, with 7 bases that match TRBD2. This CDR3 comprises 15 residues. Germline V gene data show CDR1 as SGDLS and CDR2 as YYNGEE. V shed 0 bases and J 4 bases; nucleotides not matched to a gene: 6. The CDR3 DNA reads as TGTGCCAGCAGCGTAGGGCTAGCGGTCGGAGAGACCCAGTACTTC. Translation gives CASSVGLAVGETQYF.

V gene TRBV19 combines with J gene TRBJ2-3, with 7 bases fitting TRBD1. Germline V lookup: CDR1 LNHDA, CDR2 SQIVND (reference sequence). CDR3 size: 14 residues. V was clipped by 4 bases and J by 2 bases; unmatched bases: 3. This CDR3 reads CASSTQGLTDTQYF. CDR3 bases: TGTGCCAGTAGTACACAGGGGCTCACAGATACGCAGTATTTT.

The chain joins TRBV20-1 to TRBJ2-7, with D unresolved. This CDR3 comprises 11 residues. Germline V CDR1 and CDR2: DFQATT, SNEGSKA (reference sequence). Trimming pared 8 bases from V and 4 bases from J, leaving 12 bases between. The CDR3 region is CSCRSPYEQYF. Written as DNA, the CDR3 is TGCAGTTGTAGGAGCCCTTACGAGCAGTACTTC.

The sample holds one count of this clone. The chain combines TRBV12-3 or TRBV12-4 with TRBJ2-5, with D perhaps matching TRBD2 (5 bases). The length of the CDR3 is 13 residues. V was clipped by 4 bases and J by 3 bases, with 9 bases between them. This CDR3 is CASSYHGEETQYF. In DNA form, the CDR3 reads TGTGCCAGCAGTTACCACGGGGAAGAGACCCAGTACTTC.

Written as DNA, the CDR3 is TGTGCCAGCAGCTTGGAGACAGGGGGGCAAGAGACCCAGTACTTC. This encodes CASSLETGGQETQYF. The genes are TRBV5-4 and TRBJ2-5; 9 bases map to TRBD1. Germline CDR1 and CDR2: SGHNT and YYREEE (reference sequence). The CDR3 has 15 amino acids. V shed 0 bases and J 2 bases; nucleotides not matched to a gene: 2.